By share of the sample, the clone carrying this TCR beta chain is medium-sized. The data originate from a study of metastatic and nonmetastatic thyroid tumors. Between the trimmed V and J ends, which lost 0 bases and 2 bases, there was a span of 11 bases. Per the germline V gene, CDR1 is LGHNA and CDR2 is YSLEER. There are 16 residues in the CDR3. TCRdb re-clonotyped the PCR reads via MiXCR. The sample lists several thousand clones, 14% to 15% occurring once. No patient received treatment before thyroid surgery. The sequenced sample consisted of blood. The chain uses TRBV4-3 and TRBJ2-1; no clear D. This TCR derives from a female donor with papillary thyroid cancer or a benign thyroid nodule (not recorded which). Some clones in this sample may be carry-over from other donors' samples. The CDR3 sequence: CASSQDSRPAYNEQFF. Here the CDR3 DNA reads TGCGCCAGCAGCCAAGATTCACGGCCAGCCTACAATGAGCAGTTCTTC.